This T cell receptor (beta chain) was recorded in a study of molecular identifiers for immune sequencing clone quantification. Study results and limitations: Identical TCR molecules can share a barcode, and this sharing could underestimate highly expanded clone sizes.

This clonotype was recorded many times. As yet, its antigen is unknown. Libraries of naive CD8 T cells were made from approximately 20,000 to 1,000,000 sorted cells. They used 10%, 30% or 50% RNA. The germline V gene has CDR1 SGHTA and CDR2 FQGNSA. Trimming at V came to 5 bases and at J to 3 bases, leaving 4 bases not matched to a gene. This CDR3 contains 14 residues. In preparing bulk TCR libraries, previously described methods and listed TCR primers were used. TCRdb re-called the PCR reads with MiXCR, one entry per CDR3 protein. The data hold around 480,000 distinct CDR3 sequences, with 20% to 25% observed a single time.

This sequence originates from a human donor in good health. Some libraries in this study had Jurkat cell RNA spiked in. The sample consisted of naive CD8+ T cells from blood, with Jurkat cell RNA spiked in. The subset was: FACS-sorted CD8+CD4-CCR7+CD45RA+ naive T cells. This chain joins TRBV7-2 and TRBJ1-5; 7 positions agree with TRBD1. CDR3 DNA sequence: TGTGCCAGCAGCCCAGGGGGTAACAATCAGCCCCAGCATTTT. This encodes CASSPGGNNQPQHF.